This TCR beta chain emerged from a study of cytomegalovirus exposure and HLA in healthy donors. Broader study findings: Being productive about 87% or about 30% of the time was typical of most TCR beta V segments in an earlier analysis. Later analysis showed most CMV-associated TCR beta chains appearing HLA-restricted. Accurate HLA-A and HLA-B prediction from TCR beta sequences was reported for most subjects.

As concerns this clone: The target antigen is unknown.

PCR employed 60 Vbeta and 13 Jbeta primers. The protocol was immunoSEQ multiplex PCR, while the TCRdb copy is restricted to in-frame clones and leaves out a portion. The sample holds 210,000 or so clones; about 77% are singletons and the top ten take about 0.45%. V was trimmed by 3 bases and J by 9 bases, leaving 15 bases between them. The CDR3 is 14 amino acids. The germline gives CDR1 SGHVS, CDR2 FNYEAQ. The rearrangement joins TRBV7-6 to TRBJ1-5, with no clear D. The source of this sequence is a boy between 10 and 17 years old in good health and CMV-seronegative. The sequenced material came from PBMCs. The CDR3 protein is CASSFGVGGWPQHF. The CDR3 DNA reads TGTGCCAGCAGCTTCGGGGTGGGAGGGTGGCCCCAGCATTTT.